A single T cell receptor beta chain is shown here with its context. The entry originates in a study of T cells expressing NK-cell markers. With UMIs, 5'RACE template switching was used to make TCR beta cDNA. TCRdb derives one entry per CDR3 protein from the 5' RACE reads, leaving out DNA. This sample's clone table lists over 200,000 distinct CDR3 sequences. This TCR was recovered from a man aged 18 to 30 in good health. Sequencing was performed on blood T cells: a sorted CD56 or NKG2C T cell subset, CD4+ or CD8+ T cells, or bulk PBMC T cells (not recorded which).

The CDR3 region is CASSFSGRGADQPQHF. V is TRBV5-6 and J is TRBJ1-5; TCRdb reports TRBD1, a call that lacks DNA to check it against. Germline CDR1 and CDR2: SGHDT and YYEEEE. CDR3 length: 16 residues.